A selection of T cell receptor beta chains follows, all from one sample in a study of technical replicates of blood from a few donors. The table came from immunoSEQ multiplex PCR; TCRdb's copy has only in-frame clones and leaves some out. Among over 50,000 clones listed, about 97% were seen once. Sequencing input: T cells isolated from PBMCs. Receptors were obtained from a human donor in good health. Each CDR3 is given with its conserved first and last residue. A D gene is named only where the DNA matches it firmly. Not every row has a clone size; where given, it reads once, few, many or a size class.

NA NA TRBJ2-7 TRBV6-5 CASKSRQVSYEQYF TGTGCCAGCAAATCACGACAGGTCTCCTACGAGCAGTACTTC
TRBD2 NA TRBJ2-1 TRBV4-1 CASSQGLAGGYNEQFF TGCGCCAGCAGCCAAGGACTAGCGGGGGGGTACAATGAGCAGTTCTTC
NA NA TRBJ2-3 TRBV30 CACLKARNPSTDTQYF TGTGCCTGTCTGAAAGCTAGGAACCCAAGCACAGATACGCAGTATTTT
TRBD2 NA TRBJ2-7 TRBV28 CASRPDGLAVYEQYF TGTGCCAGCAGACCCGACGGACTAGCGGTCTACGAGCAGTACTTC
TRBD1 NA TRBJ2-7 TRBV6-5 CASSYSTGTYEQYF TGTGCCAGCAGTTACTCGACAGGGACCTACGAGCAGTACTTC
NA NA TRBJ2-7 TRBV5-1 CASSRAGEQYF TGCGCCAGCAGCCGTGCGGGGGAGCAGTACTTC
NA NA TRBJ2-4 TRBV14 CASTIVEAKNIQYF TGTGCCAGCACCATAGTCGAGGCCAAAAACATTCAGTACTTC
NA NA TRBJ2-3 TRBV12-5 CASGSTTGGWSGLDTQYF TGTGCTAGTGGTTCGACCACCGGGGGTTGGAGTGGGTTAGATACGCAGTATTTT
TRBD1 NA TRBJ1-4 TRBV30 CAWTGTGTPNEKLFF TGTGCCTGGACGGGGACAGGGACCCCTAATGAAAAACTGTTTTTT
TRBD2 NA TRBJ2-7 TRBV4-1 CASSPQGTSSYEQYF TGCGCCAGCAGCCCCCAGGGGACTAGCTCCTACGAGCAGTACTTC
NA NA TRBJ1-3 TRBV11-2 CASSLSTVRGNTIYF TGTGCCAGCAGCTTATCTACAGTCCGTGGAAACACCATATATTTT
TRBD2 NA TRBJ2-7 TRBV9 CASSAPGLASAEQYF TGTGCCAGCAGCGCCCCGGGACTAGCGTCCGCCGAGCAGTACTTC
NA NA TRBJ2-3 TRBV10-3 CAISDSLGGPTDTQYF TGTGCCATCAGTGATAGTCTGGGCGGGCCCACAGATACGCAGTATTTT
NA NA TRBJ1-1 TRBV13 CASSFPSVFTEAFF TGTGCCAGCAGCTTCCCTTCGGTCTTCACTGAAGCTTTCTTT
TRBD2 NA TRBJ2-2 TRBV13 CASSYSGANTGELFF TGTGCCAGCAGCTATAGCGGGGCGAACACCGGGGAGCTGTTTTTT
NA NA TRBJ2-2 TRBV6-4 CASRDINTGELFF TGTGCCAGCCGAGACATCAACACCGGGGAGCTGTTTTTT
TRBD2 NA TRBJ2-5 TRBV6-5 CASSGGGGARETQYF TGTGCCAGTTCGGGGGGGGGAGGGGCTAGAGAGACCCAGTACTTC
NA NA TRBJ1-2 TRBV4-1 CASSHRTANYGYTF TGCGCCAGCAGCCACCGGACAGCTAACTATGGCTACACCTTC
TRBD2 NA TRBJ2-1 TRBV6-6 CASSTPRTSVYEQFF TGTGCCAGCAGTACCCCTAGGACTAGCGTCTATGAGCAGTTCTTC
NA NA TRBJ1-6 TRBV11-3 CASSLELLASPLHF TGTGCCAGCAGCTTAGAACTTCTCGCCTCACCCCTCCACTTT
NA NA TRBJ1-2 TRBV9 CASSVGGSRLVGGYTF TGTGCCAGCAGCGTAGGGGGCAGCCGTCTAGTGGGTGGCTACACCTTC
TRBD1 NA TRBJ2-7 TRBV4-1 CASSQLLGQLPYEQYF TGCGCCAGCAGCCAACTCCTGGGACAGTTGCCCTACGAGCAGTACTTC
TRBD2 once TRBJ2-3 TRBV5-1 CASSLILADTDTQYF TGCGCCAGCAGCTTGATACTAGCGGACACAGATACGCAGTATTTT
TRBD2 NA TRBJ2-7 TRBV2 CASSESGSGYEQYF TGTGCCAGCAGCGAGAGCGGGAGTGGCTACGAGCAGTACTTC
NA NA TRBJ1-5 TRBV4-1 CASSHLGSGGANQPQHF TGCGCCAGCAGCCACCTTGGCTCGGGGGGAGCGAATCAGCCCCAGCATTTT
NA NA TRBJ1-5 TRBV10-1 CASSDPIGGFSNQPQHF TGCGCCAGCAGTGACCCGATCGGTGGTTTTAGCAATCAGCCCCAGCATTTT
NA NA TRBJ1-6 TRBV5-8 CASSLYLGANSPLHF TGTGCCAGCAGCCTATACCTTGGGGCTAATTCACCCCTCCACTTT
NA NA TRBJ1-1 TRBV5-6 CASSGLDRMNTEAFF TGTGCCAGCAGCGGACTTGACAGGATGAACACTGAAGCTTTCTTT
NA NA TRBJ2-1 TRBV29-1 CSVGSGSYNEQFF TGCAGCGTTGGTTCAGGGTCCTACAATGAGCAGTTCTTC
TRBD1 NA TRBJ2-7 TRBV28 CASSAGGRYEQYF TGTGCCAGCAGTGCAGGGGGACGCTACGAGCAGTACTTC
NA NA TRBJ1-1 TRBV29-1 CSVESGISSEAFF TGCAGCGTTGAGTCGGGGATCAGCTCTGAAGCTTTCTTT
NA NA TRBJ1-1 TRBV5-6 CASSLGSTDLGAFF TGTGCCAGCAGCTTGGGAAGTACAGATCTTGGAGCTTTCTTT
TRBD1 NA TRBJ1-5 TRBV6-4 CASIGTGTRVPCNQPQHF TGTGCCAGCATCGGGACAGGGACCAGAGTACCTTGCAATCAGCCCCAGCATTTT
TRBD1 NA TRBJ2-7 TRBV7-9 CASSGQGASYEQYF TGTGCCAGCAGCGGACAGGGCGCTTCCTACGAGCAGTACTTC
NA NA TRBJ2-3 TRBV27 CASSFGGSTDTQYF TGTGCCAGCAGTTTCGGGGGAAGCACAGATACGCAGTATTTT
TRBD1 NA TRBJ2-5 TRBV5-1 CASSLEGAEETQYF TGCGCCAGCAGCTTGGAGGGGGCAGAAGAGACCCAGTACTTC
TRBD2 NA TRBJ2-1 TRBV4-1 CASSLGASGNNEQFF TGCGCCAGCAGCCTCGGAGCTAGCGGGAACAATGAGCAGTTCTTC
TRBD2 NA TRBJ2-1 TRBV6-5 CASSYVASGYNEQFF TGTGCCAGCAGTTACGTGGCTAGCGGATACAATGAGCAGTTCTTC
NA NA TRBJ2-7 TRBV12-2 CASRLRRLLGNEQYF TGTGCAAGTCGCTTACGCAGGCTTCTCGGGAACGAGCAGTACTTC
TRBD1 NA TRBJ1-5 TRBV4-2 CASSRGTESQPQHF TGTGCCAGCAGCCGAGGGACAGAGAGTCAGCCCCAGCATTTT
NA NA TRBJ1-1 TRBV9 CASSVVPGGITEAFF TGTGCCAGCAGCGTAGTGCCGGGGGGGATCACTGAAGCTTTCTTT
TRBD2 NA TRBJ2-7 TRBV28 CASSDHSGRIYEQYF TGTGCCAGCAGTGACCATAGCGGGAGGATCTACGAGCAGTACTTC
NA NA TRBJ1-5 TRBV6-1 CASTQAGINQPQHF TGTGCCAGCACCCAGGCAGGAATCAATCAGCCCCAGCATTTT
NA NA TRBJ2-3 TRBV9 CASSVDGSLGTDTQYF TGTGCCAGCAGCGTAGATGGTAGCCTAGGCACAGATACGCAGTATTTT
NA NA TRBJ2-3 TRBV5-1 CASRFAGAGSADTQYF TGCGCCAGCAGATTCGCGGGGGCTGGTTCAGCAGATACGCAGTATTTT
NA once TRBJ1-2 TRBV2 CASSERGFGYTF TGTGCCAGCAGTGAAAGAGGCTTCGGCTACACCTTC
TRBD2 NA TRBJ2-7 TRBV7-9 CASSLVAGFREQYF TGTGCCAGCAGCTTAGTAGCGGGATTCCGCGAGCAGTACTTC
TRBD1 once TRBJ2-7 TRBV7-6 CASSSGQGGEQYF TGTGCCAGCAGCTCGGGACAGGGGGGTGAGCAGTACTTC
NA once TRBJ2-5 TRBV12-5 CASGLAGLEETQYF TGTGCTAGTGGTTTGGCAGGGTTGGAGGAGACCCAGTACTTC
NA NA TRBJ1-1 TRBV27 CASSWQGLNTEAFF TGTGCCAGCAGTTGGCAGGGGTTGAACACTGAAGCTTTCTTT
TRBD2 NA TRBJ2-3 TRBV4-1 CASSRLAGSADTQYF TGCGCCAGCAGCCGACTAGCGGGGTCTGCAGATACGCAGTATTTT
NA NA TRBJ2-1 TRBV5-8 CASSLAWDTPNIEDYNEQFF TGTGCCAGCAGCTTGGCTTGGGACACCCCGAATATTGAGGACTACAATGAGCAGTTCTTC
NA NA TRBJ2-7 TRBV13 CASSRDFYEQYF TGTGCCAGCAGCAGGGACTTCTACGAGCAGTACTTC
TRBD1 NA TRBJ2-7 TRBV4-1 CASSQRQGHEQYF TGCGCCAGCAGCCAAAGACAGGGCCACGAGCAGTACTTC
NA NA TRBJ1-2 TRBV2 CASSTVNYGYTF TGTGCCAGCAGTACAGTTAACTATGGCTACACCTTC